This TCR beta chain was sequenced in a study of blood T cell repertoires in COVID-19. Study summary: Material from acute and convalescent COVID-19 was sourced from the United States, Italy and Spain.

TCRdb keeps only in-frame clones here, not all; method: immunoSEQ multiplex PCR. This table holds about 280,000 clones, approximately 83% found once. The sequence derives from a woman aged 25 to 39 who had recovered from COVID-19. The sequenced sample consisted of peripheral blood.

In DNA, the CDR3 is TGTGCCAGCAGCCCACAGGCGGCCGCCTACGAGCAGTACTTC. Amino acids: CASSPQAAAYEQYF. The J gene is TRBJ2-7, the V gene TRBV7-9; D may be TRBD1 (5 bases). Trimming left V 5 bases short and J 2 bases short, with 13 bases between. This CDR3 comprises 14 residues. Germline V CDR1 and CDR2: SEHNR, FQNEAQ (reference sequence).